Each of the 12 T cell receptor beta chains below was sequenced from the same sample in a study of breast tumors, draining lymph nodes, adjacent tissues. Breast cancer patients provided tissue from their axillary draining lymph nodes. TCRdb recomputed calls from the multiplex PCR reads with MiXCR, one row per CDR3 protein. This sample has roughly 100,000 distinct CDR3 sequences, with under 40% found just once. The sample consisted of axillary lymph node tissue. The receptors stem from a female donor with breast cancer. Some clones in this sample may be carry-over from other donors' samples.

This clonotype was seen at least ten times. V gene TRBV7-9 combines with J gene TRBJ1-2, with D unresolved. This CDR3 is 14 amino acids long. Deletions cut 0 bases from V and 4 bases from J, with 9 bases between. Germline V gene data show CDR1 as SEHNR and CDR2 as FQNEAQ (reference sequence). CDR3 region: CASSLANKGYGYTF. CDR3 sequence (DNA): TGTGCCAGCAGCTTAGCCAACAAAGGCTATGGCTACACCTTC.

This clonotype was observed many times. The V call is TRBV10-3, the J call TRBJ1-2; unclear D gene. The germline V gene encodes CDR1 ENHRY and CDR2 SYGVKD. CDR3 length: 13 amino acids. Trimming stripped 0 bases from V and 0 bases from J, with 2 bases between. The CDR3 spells CAISESANYGYTF. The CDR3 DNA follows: TGTGCCATCAGTGAGTCCGCTAACTATGGCTACACCTTC.

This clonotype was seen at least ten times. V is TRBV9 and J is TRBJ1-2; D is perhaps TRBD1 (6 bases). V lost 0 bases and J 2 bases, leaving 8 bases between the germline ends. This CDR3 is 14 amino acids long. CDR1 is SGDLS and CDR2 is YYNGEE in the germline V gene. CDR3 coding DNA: TGTGCCAGCAGCGTAGCAGGGGCCAACTATGGCTACACCTTC. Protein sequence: CASSVAGANYGYTF.

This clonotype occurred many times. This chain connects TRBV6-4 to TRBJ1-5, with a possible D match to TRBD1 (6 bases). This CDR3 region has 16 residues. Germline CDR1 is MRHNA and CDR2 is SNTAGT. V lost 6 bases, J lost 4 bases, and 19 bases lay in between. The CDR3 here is CASRVTGKSANQPQHF. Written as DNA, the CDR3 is TGTGCCAGCAGGGTAACAGGGAAGTCGGCAAATCAGCCCCAGCATTTT.

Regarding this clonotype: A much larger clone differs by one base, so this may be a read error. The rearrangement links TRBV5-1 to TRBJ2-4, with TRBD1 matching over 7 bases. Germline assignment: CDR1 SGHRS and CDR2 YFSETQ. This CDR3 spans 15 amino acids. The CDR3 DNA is TGCGTCAGCAGCTTGGGGCTAGGGGGCTTAAACATTCAGTACTTC. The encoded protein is CVSSLGLGGLNIQYF.

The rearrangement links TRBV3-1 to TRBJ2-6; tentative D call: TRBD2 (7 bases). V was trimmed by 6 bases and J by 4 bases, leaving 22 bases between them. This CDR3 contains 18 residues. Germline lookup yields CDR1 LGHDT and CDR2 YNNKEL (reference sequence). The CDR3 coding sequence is TGTGCCAGCAGTCCAGGGGAGGGGGGAGGTTCCGGGGCCAACGTCCTGACTTTC. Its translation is CASSPGEGGGSGANVLTF.

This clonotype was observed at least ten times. The CDR3, as DNA: TGCAGTGCTAGAGATCGATTCGGGGCGGGAGGGACAGGTCTTGGAGATACGCAGTATTTT. Its protein product is CSARDRFGAGGTGLGDTQYF. V gene TRBV20-1 combines with J gene TRBJ2-3, with D perhaps TRBD2 (9 bases). Deletions cut 0 bases from V and 5 bases from J, with 30 bases between. The germline gives CDR1 DFQATT, CDR2 SNEGSKA (reference sequence). The CDR3 has 20 amino acids.

The CDR3, as DNA: TGTGCCAGCAGCCAAGAAACTAGCGGCGGACTCCTCTACAATGAGCAGTTCTTC. This codes for CASSQETSGGLLYNEQFF. V and J are TRBV3-2 and TRBJ2-1; no check of the table's D call, TRBD2, against the DNA was made. TRBV3-2 is a listed pseudogene. The CDR3 extends over 18 amino acids.

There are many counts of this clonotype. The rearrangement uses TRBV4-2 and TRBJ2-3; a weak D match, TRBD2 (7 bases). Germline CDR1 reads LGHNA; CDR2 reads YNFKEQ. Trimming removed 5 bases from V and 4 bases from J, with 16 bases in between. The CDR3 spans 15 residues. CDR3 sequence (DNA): TGTGCCAGCAGCACCTGGGGGGGCGACGCAGATACGCAGTATTTT. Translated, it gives CASSTWGGDADTQYF.

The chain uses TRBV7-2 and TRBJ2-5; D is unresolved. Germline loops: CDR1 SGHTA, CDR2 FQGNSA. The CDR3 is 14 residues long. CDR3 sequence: CARQSGATQETQYF. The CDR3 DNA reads TGTGCTAGGCAATCTGGAGCCACTCAAGAGACCCAGTACTTC. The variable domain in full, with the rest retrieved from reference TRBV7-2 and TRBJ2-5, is GAGVSQSPSNKVTEKGKDVELRCDPISGHTALYWYRQSLGQGLEFLIYFQGNSAPDKSGLPSDRFSAERTGGSVSTLTIQRTQQEDSAVYLCARQSGATQETQYFGPGTRLLVL.

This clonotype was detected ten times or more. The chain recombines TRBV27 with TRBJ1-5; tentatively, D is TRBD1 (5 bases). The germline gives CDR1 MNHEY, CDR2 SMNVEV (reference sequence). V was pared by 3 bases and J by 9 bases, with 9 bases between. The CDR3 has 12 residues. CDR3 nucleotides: TGTGCCAGCAGTTTCGGGGGAGGGCCCCAGCATTTT. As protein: CASSFGGGPQHF.

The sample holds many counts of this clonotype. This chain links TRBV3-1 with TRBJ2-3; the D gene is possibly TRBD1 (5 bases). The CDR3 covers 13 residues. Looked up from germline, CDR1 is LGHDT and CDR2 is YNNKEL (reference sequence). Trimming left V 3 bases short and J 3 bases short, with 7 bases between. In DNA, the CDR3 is TGTGCCAGCAGCCAGCAGGGAACAGATACGCAGTATTTT. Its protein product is CASSQQGTDTQYF.